This TCR beta chain derives from a study of blood T cell repertoires in COVID-19. Study details: Samples came from the United States, Italy and Spain, spanning acute and convalescent COVID-19. PBMCs, B-cell-depleted T cells, or T cells were the source of the cDNA or gDNA that made up the material.

Per the germline V gene, CDR1 is SGDLS and CDR2 is YYNGEE. Trimming removed 4 bases from V and 8 bases from J; junction bases left unmatched: 12. The CDR3 is made up of 15 amino acids. Per the original methods: Counts of nucleated cells, estimated from reference gene primer amplification, were obtained. Some clones are missing from TCRdb's copy, which holds only in-frame ones; the method was immunoSEQ multiplex PCR. That table supplies the V and J calls and clone size; D and trimming were determined from the DNA. In the table there are 100,000 or so clones, under 90% of which are singletons. This receptor was identified in a human donor in a cohort sampled during active COVID-19. The chain employs TRBV9 and TRBJ1-2, with 9 positions matching TRBD1. Sequenced: peripheral blood. CDR3: CASSHGWTGVQGYTF. The CDR3, as DNA: TGTGCCAGCAGCCACGGTTGGACAGGGGTACAGGGCTACACCTTC.